Each of the 20 T cell receptor beta chains below was sequenced from the same sample in a study of beta chain features in type 1 diabetes listed by TCRdb under 2018. The investigation overall reported the following: Type 1 diabetes patients showed a moderate but significant shortening of TCRB CDR3 length in all four CD4+ subsets.

Their antigen targets remain unknown. The method behind the library was the immunoSEQ multiplex PCR assay. The High Capacity cDNA Reverse Transcription Kit was used to reverse transcribe all of the isolated RNA, meaning that expressed TCRB transcripts were what got sequenced. TCRdb took over this immuneACCESS table, retaining in-frame rearrangements with V and J assigned. Such tables are incomplete; in checked studies, under half of the missing clones stem from an unresolved V gene, and the remainder is unexplained. This sample gives over 600,000 clones in total; roughly 12% of them show up just once. The ten largest clones take up around 0.12% of the sample. Sequenced input: naive CD4+ T cells from blood. The cell subset or site tag for this specimen amounts to: true naive CD4+ T cells. The receptors derive from a man aged 30 to 45 with type 1 diabetes.

The chain links TRBV5-1 to TRBJ2-1; no clear D. The V gene's germline CDR1 is SGHRS and CDR2 YFSETQ. Trimming left V 3 bases short and J 12 bases short, with 16 bases between. There are 13 residues in the CDR3. In nucleotides, the CDR3 is TGCGCCAGCAGCTCCAAACTCGGAAGTGGGCAGTTCTTC. It encodes CASSSKLGSGQFF.

The V and J genes are TRBV19 and TRBJ1-1, with D possibly matching TRBD1 (6 bases). Germline CDR1 LNHDA, CDR2 SQIVND (reference sequence). CDR3 size: 15 residues. V was pared by 3 bases and J by 4 bases, with 15 bases between. The DNA of the CDR3 is TGTGCCAGTAGTATGAGGTGGTCAGGGGCCACTGAAGCTTTCTTT. It translates to CASSMRWSGATEAFF.

This clone came up a few times. The chain recombines TRBV6-6 with TRBJ2-4, with a possible D match to TRBD2 (5 bases). V lost 6 bases to trimming and J lost 9 bases, with 21 bases between them. CDR1 MNHNY and CDR2 SVGAGI come from the germline V gene (reference sequence). The CDR3 spans 15 residues. CDR3 protein: CASRADVYNEGIQYF. The CDR3 region has the DNA TGTGCCAGCAGAGCGGACGTCTATAACGAAGGCATTCAGTACTTC.

This clone appeared a few times. The gene calls are TRBV5-1 and TRBJ2-2; D not resolved. There are 16 residues in the CDR3. V shed 0 bases and J shed 2 bases, with 11 bases lying between them. Germline CDR1 SGHRS, CDR2 YFSETQ. Here the CDR3 DNA reads TGCGCCAGCAGCTTGGTTGCTTACTTCAACACCGGGGAGCTGTTTTTT. Translating it yields CASSLVAYFNTGELFF.

Notes on this clone: Other nucleotide sequences from this sample produce the same CDR3. This chain links TRBV18 with TRBJ2-5, with unresolved D. Trimming removed 5 bases from V and 2 bases from J, with 3 bases in between. The CDR3 has 11 residues. Germline loops: CDR1 KGHSH, CDR2 LQKENI. CDR3 nucleotides: TGTGCCAGCTCAACGCAAGAGACCCAGTACTTC. Translation gives CASSTQETQYF.

This sequence joins TRBV5-4 and TRBJ2-7, with TRBD1 identical over 7 bases. CDR3 length equals 12 residues. The trim removed 0 bases at V and 9 bases at J, leaving 3 bases unmatched. The germline V gene encodes CDR1 SGHNT and CDR2 YYREEE (reference sequence). The CDR3 reads CASSLGQGSQYF. CDR3 coding DNA: TGTGCCAGCAGCTTGGGACAGGGATCGCAGTACTTC.

A few counts support this clone. The V gene is TRBV4-2, the J gene TRBJ2-2; D unresolved. The CDR3 runs 15 residues. Trimming took 1 base from V and 1 from J, leaving 7 bases between them. Germline V gives CDR1 LGHNA, CDR2 YNFKEQ. The CDR3 DNA reads as TGTGCCAGCAGCCAAGCGGGCGGGAACACCGGGGAGCTGTTTTTT. Its translation is CASSQAGGNTGELFF.

The sample holds a few counts of this clone. This chain connects TRBV12-5 to TRBJ2-2; D call uncertain. This CDR3 spans 12 amino acids. V lost 2 bases to trimming and J lost 7 bases, with 5 bases between them. The V gene's germline CDR1 is LGHNT and CDR2 FRNRAP. CDR3 DNA: TGTGCTAGTGGTTTGCCGAACGGGGAGCTGTTTTTT. Translating it yields CASGLPNGELFF.

The chain uses TRBV14 and TRBJ2-7; D unresolved. The V and J ends lost 3 bases and 2 bases respectively, with 5 bases between them. Germline V gene data show CDR1 as SGHDN and CDR2 as FVKESK. The CDR3 loop spans 12 amino acids. The chain's CDR3 is CASSHQAYEQYF. CDR3 nucleotide sequence: TGTGCCAGCAGCCACCAGGCCTACGAGCAGTACTTC.

This clone was detected only a few times. This rearrangement joins TRBV6-1 to TRBJ2-1, with 8 nucleotides matching TRBD1. The trim removed 2 bases at V and 5 bases at J, leaving 5 bases unmatched. This CDR3 region has 15 residues. CDR1 is MNHNS and CDR2 is SASEGT in the germline V gene. The DNA for the CDR3 is TGTGCCAGCAGTGAATGGGACAGGTCGGACAATGAGCAGTTCTTC. Residues: CASSEWDRSDNEQFF.

In this sample, this clone turned up a few times. This chain connects TRBV7-9 to TRBJ2-7; tentatively, D is TRBD2 (7 bases). The CDR3 is 16 amino acids. The V end was cut by 5 bases, the J end by 1 base, with 18 bases between. CDR1 is SEHNR, CDR2 FQNEAQ, per germline (reference sequence). The CDR3 is CASSPLAAGTSYEQYF. For the CDR3, the DNA is TGTGCCAGCAGCCCCCTAGCAGCGGGGACATCCTACGAGCAGTACTTC.

The rearrangement links TRBV5-1 to TRBJ2-4; no firm D call. The germline gives CDR1 SGHRS, CDR2 YFSETQ. The CDR3 runs to 13 residues. The V end lost 3 bases, the J end lost 6 bases, and 10 bases lay between the germline ends. CDR3 bases: TGCGCCAGCAGCTCCCTCCTTGGAAACATTCAGTACTTC. This encodes CASSSLLGNIQYF. The whole variable domain, remainder taken from reference TRBV5-1 and TRBJ2-4, is KAGVTQTPRYLIKTRGQQVTLSCSPISGHRSVSWYQQTPGQGLQFLFEYFSETQRNKGNFPGRFSGRQFSNSRSEMNVSTLELGDSALYLCASSSLLGNIQYFGAGTRLSVL.

This clone was observed a handful of times. The V and J genes are TRBV7-9 and TRBJ2-2; possible D gene TRBD2, 5 bases. This CDR3 contains 17 residues. V lost 6 bases and J lost 5, with 22 bases in between. Germline-derived CDR1 and CDR2 are SEHNR and FQNEAQ (reference sequence). The CDR3 nucleotides read TGTGCCAGCAGGTCGACGGAGGCCAACTGGAGAACCGGGGAGCTGTTTTTT. Protein: CASRSTEANWRTGELFF.

This clone was counted between two and nine times. This sample also contains other DNA sequences that code for the same CDR3. V gene TRBV20-1 combines with J gene TRBJ2-1; D not resolved. The CDR3 has 11 amino acids. Germline V CDR1 and CDR2: DFQATT, SNEGSKA (reference sequence). Deletions cut 2 bases from V and 4 bases from J, with 3 bases between. CDR3 DNA sequence: TGCAGTGCTAGATTGTACAATGAGCAGTTCTTC. Encoded protein: CSARLYNEQFF.

The chain employs TRBV11-3 and TRBJ2-1, with 8 positions matching TRBD2. V shed 5 bases, J shed 4 bases, and the junction held 7 bases outside the gene matches. CDR1 and CDR2 from the germline V gene are SGHNT and YENEEA. The CDR3 totals 15 residues. The CDR3 sequence is CASSTSGGTYNEQFF. The DNA for the CDR3 is TGTGCCAGCAGCACGAGCGGGGGCACTTACAATGAGCAGTTCTTC.

This clone was recorded a few times. The V and J genes are TRBV5-1 and TRBJ2-7; 9 positions agree with TRBD1. The germline gives CDR1 SGHRS, CDR2 YFSETQ. Unmatched junction bases numbered 7, after V lost 4 bases and J lost 5 bases. This CDR3 region has 14 residues. The DNA for the CDR3 is TGCGCCAGCAGCCCCGGGACAGGGATCGACGAGCAGTACTTC. This gives the protein CASSPGTGIDEQYF.

This clone was seen only a few times. The same CDR3 also results from other DNA sequences found in this sample. J is TRBJ2-7 and V is TRBV18; the match to TRBD2 covers 8 bases. Germline CDR1 KGHSH, CDR2 LQKENI. The J segment lost 0 bases and the V segment lost 3 bases, leaving 1 base of the junction unmatched. This CDR3 has 14 residues. As DNA, the CDR3 is TGTGCCAGCTCACCTAGCGGGGCCTCCTACGAGCAGTACTTC. Protein sequence: CASSPSGASYEQYF.

This clone was detected only a few times. Different DNA sequences within this sample yield the same CDR3. The chain joins TRBV5-1 to TRBJ2-5; 10 bases line up with TRBD2. The J segment lost 3 bases and the V segment lost 0 bases, leaving 2 bases of the junction unmatched. CDR3 length equals 15 residues. CDR1 SGHRS and CDR2 YFSETQ come from the germline V gene. This chain's CDR3 is CASSLVLAGEETQYF. In DNA, the CDR3 is TGCGCCAGCAGCTTGGTCCTAGCGGGGGAAGAGACCCAGTACTTC.

This clone was recorded a few times. The chain links TRBV18 to TRBJ2-7; 7 positions match TRBD1. Unmatched junction bases numbered 3, after V lost 3 bases and J lost 4 bases. The CDR3 contains 13 residues. Germline values: CDR1 KGHSH, CDR2 LQKENI. CDR3 loop: CASSPGQYYEQYF. DNA of the CDR3: TGTGCCAGCTCACCGGGACAGTATTACGAGCAGTACTTC.

V is TRBV30 and J is TRBJ2-5, with 9 bases fitting TRBD2. This CDR3 is 14 amino acids long. Trimming at V came to 0 bases and at J to 5 bases, leaving 4 bases not matched to a gene. Germline V CDR1 and CDR2: GTSNPN, SVGIG (reference sequence). In DNA, the CDR3 is TGTGCCTGGAGTGTAGGCGGGGGGGCCGAGACCCAGTACTTC. This translates into CAWSVGGGAETQYF.